These 14 T cell receptor beta chains came from one sample sequenced in a study of shared clonotypes between healthy human individuals. Sequencing used immunoSEQ multiplex PCR; TCRdb keeps in-frame clones, though not all of them. The sample lists 2,500,000 or so clones; just under 95% were seen once. The sequencing sample was made of naive CD4+ T cells from PBMCs. Subset meaning: CD45RA+ positively selected. These receptors came from a man aged 18 to 29 in good health. Some clones in this sample may be carry-over from other donors' samples.

J is TRBJ1-2 and V is TRBV4-2; 7 bases are shared with TRBD1. The CDR3 sequence is 15 residues long. Germline V gene data show CDR1 as LGHNA and CDR2 as YNFKEQ. Germline trimming cut 5 bases from V and 8 bases from J; bases unmatched to any gene: 14. As DNA, the CDR3 is TGTGCCAGCAGCTCAACGACAGGGAGGTTATCAGGCTACACCTTC. Translation: CASSSTTGRLSGYTF.

About this clone itself: This may be a read error: a much more frequent sequence differs by one nucleotide. Within the sample, other DNA sequences also encode this same CDR3. V is TRBV2 and J is TRBJ2-3; 8 nucleotides line up with TRBD1. The CDR3 is 12 residues long. Germline assignment: CDR1 SNHLY and CDR2 FYNNEI. The J segment lost 4 bases and the V segment lost 6 bases, leaving 0 bases of the junction unmatched. The DNA for the CDR3 is TGTGCCAGCAGGGACAGGGCAGATACGCAGTATTTT. It translates to CASRDRADTQYF. Variable domain in full (rest from reference TRBV2 and TRBJ2-3): EPEVTQTPSHQVTQMGQEVILRCVPISNHLYFYWYRQILGQKVEFLVSFYNNEISEKSEIFDDQFSVERPDGSNFTLKIRSTKLEDSAMYFCASRDRADTQYFGPGTRLTVL.

The gene calls are TRBV6-1 and TRBJ2-7; tentative D call: TRBD2 (6 bases). V was trimmed by 7 bases and J by 2 bases, leaving 18 bases between them. The CDR3 spans 15 residues. Germline lookup yields CDR1 MNHNS and CDR2 SASEGT. The CDR3 DNA is TGTGCCAGCACTCCCACCGGGAGACCAACCTACGAGCAGTACTTC. Its protein is CASTPTGRPTYEQYF.

This chain joins TRBV5-1 and TRBJ2-1, with 7 bases lining up with TRBD2. V was pared by 6 bases and J by 3 bases, with 9 bases of the junction left unmatched. Germline V gene data show CDR1 as SGHRS and CDR2 as YFSETQ. This CDR3 contains 15 residues. CDR3 protein: CASMREPRVYNEQFF. The DNA for the CDR3 is TGCGCCAGCATGCGGGAGCCGAGGGTCTACAATGAGCAGTTCTTC.

This rearrangement joins TRBV7-2 to TRBJ1-1, with D hard to call. The CDR3 has 15 amino acids. Trimming left V 3 bases short and J 0 bases short, with 11 bases between. The germline V gene has CDR1 SGHTA and CDR2 FQGNSA. CDR3 DNA sequence: TGTGCCAGCAGCTTCTCGAAGAGGGTGAACACTGAAGCTTTCTTT. This translates into CASSFSKRVNTEAFF. Using reference TRBV7-2 and TRBJ1-1 for the parts outside the CDR3, the full variable domain is GAGVSQSPSNKVTEKGKDVELRCDPISGHTALYWYRQSLGQGLEFLIYFQGNSAPDKSGLPSDRFSAERTGGSVSTLTIQRTQQEDSAVYLCASSFSKRVNTEAFFGQGTRLTVV.

This chain links TRBV6-6 with TRBJ2-3, with 8 bases that match TRBD2. J gave up 4 bases and V 6 bases, and 6 bases lay outside the gene matches. CDR1 and CDR2 from the germline V gene are MNHNY and SVGAGI (reference sequence). This CDR3 is 14 amino acids long. CDR3 loop: CASRPAGDPDTQYF. CDR3 nucleotide sequence: TGTGCCAGCAGGCCAGCGGGAGACCCAGATACGCAGTATTTT.

The chain couples TRBV18 to TRBJ1-1; 8 bases map to TRBD1. Germline CDR1 KGHSH, CDR2 LQKENI. This CDR3 is built from 13 residues. V was pared by 10 bases and J by 5 bases, with 9 bases of the junction left unmatched. CDR3 sequence: CATTPTGETEAFF. DNA of the CDR3: TGTGCCACGACGCCGACAGGGGAGACTGAAGCTTTCTTT. The full variable domain, in which reference TRBV18 and TRBJ1-1 provide the parts outside the CDR3, is NAGVMQNPRHLVRRRGQEARLRCSPMKGHSHVYWYRQLPEEGLKFMVYLQKENIIDESGMPKERFSAEFPKEGPSILRIQQVVRGDSAAYFCATTPTGETEAFFGQGTRLTVV.

V and J are TRBV7-2 and TRBJ2-1; 9 bases agree with TRBD1. CDR3 length: 15 amino acids. V gave up 4 bases and J gave up 5 bases; unmatched junction bases: 6. In germline, CDR1 is SGHTA, CDR2 FQGNSA. CDR3 bases: TGTGCCAGCAGCTCCCCGGGACAGGGCCACAATGAGCAGTTCTTC. This gives the protein CASSSPGQGHNEQFF.

V usage is TRBV6-6 and J usage is TRBJ2-2; 12 bases agree with TRBD2. J was trimmed by 8 bases and V by 5 bases; bases with no gene match: 6. CDR1 and CDR2 (germline): MNHNY, SVGAGI (reference sequence). This CDR3 is 15 amino acids long. The CDR3: CASSPSGRGRGELFF. The CDR3 DNA follows: TGTGCCAGCAGTCCTAGCGGGAGGGGTCGAGGGGAGCTGTTTTTT.

In DNA form, the CDR3 reads TGTGCCAGCAGTTGGAACACAGGGAACCTCGAGCAGTACTTC. It yields the protein CASSWNTGNLEQYF. V and J are TRBV6-6 and TRBJ2-7, with D possibly TRBD1 on 6 matching bases. V was cut by 4 bases and J by 6 bases, with 16 bases left in between. The CDR3 covers 14 residues. CDR1 and CDR2 (germline): MNHNY, SVGAGI (reference sequence).

In nucleotides, the CDR3 is TGTGCCAGCAGCTTAAAAACGGGGGTCTCCTACGAGCAGTACTTC. It codes for CASSLKTGVSYEQYF. V gene TRBV7-9 combines with J gene TRBJ2-7; TRBD2 might be the D (6 bases). This CDR3 has 15 residues. V shed 2 bases and J shed 0 bases, with 11 bases lying between them. Germline V gene sequence: CDR1 SEHNR, CDR2 FQNEAQ (reference sequence).

The chain uses TRBV5-1 and TRBJ1-4; possible D gene TRBD1, 6 bases. The CDR3 spans 15 residues. The V end was cut by 1 base, the J end by 3 bases, with 10 bases between. The V gene's germline CDR1 is SGHRS and CDR2 YFSETQ. This chain's CDR3 is CASSLTTGPNEKLFF. For the CDR3, the DNA is TGCGCCAGCAGCTTGACGACAGGACCTAATGAAAAACTGTTTTTT.

As DNA, the CDR3 is TGTGCCAGCAGCTTAACAGGACAGGCGTACGAGCAGTACTTC. Encoded protein: CASSLTGQAYEQYF. V usage is TRBV7-8 and J usage is TRBJ2-7, with TRBD1 matching 7 bases. The germline V gene has CDR1 SGHVS and CDR2 FQNEAQ. The CDR3 has 14 amino acids. V shed 2 bases and J 4 bases; nucleotides not matched to a gene: 5.

V and J are TRBV30 and TRBJ2-7, with 9 nucleotides matching TRBD2. The CDR3 runs 17 residues. With 1 base clipped from V and 4 bases from J, the junction kept 14 bases outside the gene matches. From germline, CDR1 is GTSNPN and CDR2 SVGIG (reference sequence). The CDR3 here is CAWSELYGASGIYEQYF. Here the CDR3 DNA reads TGTGCCTGGAGTGAACTTTATGGCGCTAGCGGGATATACGAGCAGTACTTC.